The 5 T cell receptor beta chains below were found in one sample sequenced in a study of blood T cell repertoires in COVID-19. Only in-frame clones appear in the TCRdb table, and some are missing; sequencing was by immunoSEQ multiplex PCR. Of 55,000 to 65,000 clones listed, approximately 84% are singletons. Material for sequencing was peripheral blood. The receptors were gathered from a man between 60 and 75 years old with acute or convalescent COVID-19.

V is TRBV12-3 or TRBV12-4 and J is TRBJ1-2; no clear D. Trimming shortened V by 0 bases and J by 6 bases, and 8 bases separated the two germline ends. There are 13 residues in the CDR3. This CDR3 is CASSLAEGDGYTF. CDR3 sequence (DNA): TGTGCCAGCAGTTTAGCGGAGGGCGATGGCTACACCTTC.

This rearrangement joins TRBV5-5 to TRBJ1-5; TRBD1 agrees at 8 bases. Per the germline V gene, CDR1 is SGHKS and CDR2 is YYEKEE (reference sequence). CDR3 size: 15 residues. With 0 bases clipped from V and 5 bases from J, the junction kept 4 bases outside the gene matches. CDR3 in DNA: TGTGCCAGCAGCTTGGGGGACAGGCCGGATCAGCCCCAGCATTTT. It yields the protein CASSLGDRPDQPQHF.

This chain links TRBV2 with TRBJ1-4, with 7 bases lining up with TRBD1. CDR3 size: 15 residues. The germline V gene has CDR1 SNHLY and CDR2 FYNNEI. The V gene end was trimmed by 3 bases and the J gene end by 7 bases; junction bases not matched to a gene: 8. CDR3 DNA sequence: TGTGCCAGCAGTGAGCTCAGGGGGGTTGGTGAAAAACTGTTTTTT. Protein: CASSELRGVGEKLFF.

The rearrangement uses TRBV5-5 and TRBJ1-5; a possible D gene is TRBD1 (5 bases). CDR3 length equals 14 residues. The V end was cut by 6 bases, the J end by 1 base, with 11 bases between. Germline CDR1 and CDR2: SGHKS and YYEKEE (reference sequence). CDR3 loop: CASNLQGSNQPQHF. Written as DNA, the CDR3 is TGTGCCAGCAATCTGCAGGGCAGCAATCAGCCCCAGCATTTT.

The chain's CDR3 is CASSLIGTGDEKLFF. The CDR3 nucleotides are TGCGCCAGCAGCTTGATAGGGACAGGGGATGAAAAACTGTTTTTT. V gene TRBV5-1 combines with J gene TRBJ1-4, with 10 bases matching TRBD1. The germline CDR1 and CDR2 sequences are SGHRS and YFSETQ. This CDR3 is built from 15 residues. The junction had 3 bases not matched to a gene; V was cut back by 1 base and J by 6 bases.